A selection of T cell receptor beta chains follows, all from one sample in a study of graft-versus-host responses after intestinal transplantation. The repertoire was sequenced with immunoSEQ multiplex PCR; TCRdb's copy has only in-frame clones and lacks some. The data contain 9,500 or so clones, 90% to 95% of them singletons. The material sequenced was PBMCs, taken roughly 6 weeks after intestinal transplantation. All receptors come from a human patient who received an intestinal transplant, so some T cells may come from the graft donor. Both conserved end residues are trimmed from each CDR3. The order of the fields is CDR3 length, V gene, CDR3 protein.

12 TRBV10-2 ASSERGKGYEQY
16 TRBV29-1 SVGRRGPERLGDTEAF
11 TRBV6-4 ASSASLNSPLH
11 TRBV14 ASSLRDLGGYT
13 TRBV6-1 ASSEAGDAGNTIY
15 TRBV7-9 ASSPGWGDISWREAF
13 TRBV6-5 ASSFRTDLYNEQF
12 TRBV7-3 ASSLDGLNTEAF
11 TRBV7-6 ASSPGSYTEAF
12 TRBV6-6 ASSYSKRGNEQF
15 TRBV4-1 ASSQAWDSSSTDTQY
13 TRBV6-1 ASSDGQFSNQPQH
12 TRBV9 ASSGGGPGETQY
14 TRBV13 ASSSGQGAPIYGYT
10 TRBV7-9 ASSGRDSPLH
15 TRBV19 ASSPLRQGGSNQPQH
9 TRBV10-3 AIRDSQGKF